Below, one TCR beta chain is given with its context. Profiled with immunoSEQ multiplex PCR; TCRdb holds only in-frame clones, not every one. The sample holds fewer than 200,000 clones, under 90% seen once. This record comes from a study of cytomegalovirus exposure and HLA in healthy donors. The CDR3 has 13 amino acids. CDR1 and CDR2 from the germline V gene are SQVTM and ANQGSEA. Trimming shortened V by 6 bases and J by 6 bases, and 14 bases separated the two germline ends. The source of this sequence is a man aged 18 to 35 in good health and CMV-seropositive. The chain uses TRBV29-1 and TRBJ2-2; maybe TRBD1 (5 bases). Input material: PBMCs. The CDR3 loop is CSVGSRVAGELFF. The CDR3 DNA reads TGCAGCGTCGGATCCAGGGTCGCCGGGGAGCTGTTTTTT.